The entry that follows covers one T cell receptor (beta chain) sequence. This sample was included in a study of Graves' ophthalmopathy and Graves' hyperthyroidism. Researchers took RNA transcripts and amplified TCR beta CDR3 regions from them. Second-round multiplex PCR came after a first-round RT-PCR that employed HTBI primers. TCRdb recomputed calls from the multiplex PCR reads with MiXCR, one row per CDR3 protein. The table lists over a million distinct CDR3 sequences, around a third of them singletons. The CDR3 covers 14 residues. Germline V gene data show CDR1 as MNHEY and CDR2 as SVGAGI. Deletions cut 8 bases from V and 6 bases from J, with 16 bases between.

The TCR comes from an adult man with Graves' hyperthyroidism. J is TRBJ2-2 and V is TRBV6-5; TRBD1 or TRBD2 may be the D gene (5 bases each). The sequenced sample consisted of peripheral blood or thyroid tissue (not recorded which). The CDR3, as DNA: TGTGCCAGCGGCCCTCCGGGACGCCCCGGGGAGCTGTTTTTT. It codes for CASGPPGRPGELFF.